This TCR beta chain came from a study of shared clonotypes between healthy human individuals. General study findings and limits: Sampling covered nothing but blood. Tissue TCR repertoires likely differ from those found in blood.

Trimming took off 0 bases at V and 10 bases at J, with 18 bases between the two ends. CDR3 length equals 16 residues. Per germline, CDR1 KGHSH and CDR2 LQKENI. Data came from immunoSEQ multiplex PCR; TCRdb stores just in-frame clones and leaves some out. Seen here are about 490,000 clones, roughly four fifths observed once, and the top ten hold over 10%. Concerning this clone: Its antigen is not identified.

This chain connects TRBV18 to TRBJ1-4; D gene unclear. Sequenced sample: PBMCs. The origin of this receptor is a woman aged 40-49 years in good health. Some clones in this sample may be carry-over from other donors' samples. CDR3 bases: TGTGCCAGCTCACCACCGGGGTCCACCCAAGTGGGAAAACTGTTTTTT. This codes for CASSPPGSTQVGKLFF.